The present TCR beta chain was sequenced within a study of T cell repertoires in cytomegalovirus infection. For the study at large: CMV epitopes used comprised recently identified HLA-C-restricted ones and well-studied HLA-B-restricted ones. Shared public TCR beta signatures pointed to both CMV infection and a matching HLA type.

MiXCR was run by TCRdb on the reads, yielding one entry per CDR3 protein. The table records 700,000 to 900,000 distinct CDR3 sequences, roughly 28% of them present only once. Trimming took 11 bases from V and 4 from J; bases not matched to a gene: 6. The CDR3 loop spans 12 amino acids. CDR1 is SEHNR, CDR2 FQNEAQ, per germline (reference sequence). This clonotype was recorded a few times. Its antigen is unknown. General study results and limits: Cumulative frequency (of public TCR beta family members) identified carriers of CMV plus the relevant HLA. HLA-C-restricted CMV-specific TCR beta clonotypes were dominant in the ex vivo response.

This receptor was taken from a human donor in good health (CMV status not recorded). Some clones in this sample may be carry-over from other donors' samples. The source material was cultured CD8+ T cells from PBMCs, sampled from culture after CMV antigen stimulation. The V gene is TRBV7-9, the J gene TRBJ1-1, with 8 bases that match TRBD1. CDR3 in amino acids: CAGGTGRTEAFF. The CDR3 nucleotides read TGTGCCGGAGGGACAGGCCGCACTGAAGCTTTCTTT.